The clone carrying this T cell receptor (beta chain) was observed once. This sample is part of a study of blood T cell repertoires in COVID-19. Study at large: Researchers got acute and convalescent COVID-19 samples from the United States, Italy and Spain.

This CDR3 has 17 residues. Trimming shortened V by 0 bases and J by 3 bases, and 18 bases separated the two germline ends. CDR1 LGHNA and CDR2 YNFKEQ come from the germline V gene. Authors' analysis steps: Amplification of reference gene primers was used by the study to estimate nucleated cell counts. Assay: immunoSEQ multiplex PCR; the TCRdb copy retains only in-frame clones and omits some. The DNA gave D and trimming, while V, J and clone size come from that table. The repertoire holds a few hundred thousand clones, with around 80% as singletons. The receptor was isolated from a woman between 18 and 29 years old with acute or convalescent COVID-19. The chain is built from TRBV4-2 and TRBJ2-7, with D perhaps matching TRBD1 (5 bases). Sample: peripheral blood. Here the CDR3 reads CASSQEKSPGYGYEQYF. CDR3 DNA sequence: TGTGCCAGCAGCCAAGAGAAGTCTCCAGGGTATGGCTACGAGCAGTACTTC.